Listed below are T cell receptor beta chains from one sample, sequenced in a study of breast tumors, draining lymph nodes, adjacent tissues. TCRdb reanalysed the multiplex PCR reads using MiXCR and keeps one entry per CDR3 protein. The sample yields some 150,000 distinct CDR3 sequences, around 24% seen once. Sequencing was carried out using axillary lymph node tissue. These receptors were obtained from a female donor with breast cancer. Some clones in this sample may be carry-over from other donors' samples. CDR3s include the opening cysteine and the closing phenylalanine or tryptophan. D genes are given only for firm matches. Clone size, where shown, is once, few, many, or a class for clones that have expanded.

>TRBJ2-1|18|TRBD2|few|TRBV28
TGTGCCAGCAGACCACAAACAGCGCAAGCGGGAGGGCCTGGTGAGCAGTTCTTC
CASRPQTAQAGGPGEQFF
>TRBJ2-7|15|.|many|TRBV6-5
TGTGCCAGCAGTGACAGGACAGCTGCGCCTTACGAGCAGTACTTC
CASSDRTAAPYEQYF
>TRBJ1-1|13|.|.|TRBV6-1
TGTGCCATCGATGCCGGGAACGGCACTGAAGCTTTCTTT
CAIDAGNGTEAFF
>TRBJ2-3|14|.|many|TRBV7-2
TGTGCCAGCAGCTTATTGGGAGGCACAGATACGCAGTATTTT
CASSLLGGTDTQYF
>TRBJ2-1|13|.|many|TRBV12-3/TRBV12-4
TGTGCCAGCAGTCCTCGGTCTAAGGGGAAGCAGTTCTTC
CASSPRSKGKQFF
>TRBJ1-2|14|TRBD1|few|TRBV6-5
TGTGCCAGCAGGGGGTCACAGGGGTCCTATGGCTACACCTTC
CASRGSQGSYGYTF
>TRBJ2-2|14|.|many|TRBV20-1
TGCAGTGCTAGAGATGTCAGGAACACCGGGGAGCTGTTTTTT
CSARDVRNTGELFF
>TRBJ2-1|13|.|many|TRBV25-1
TGTGCCAGCAGTGAATTGTGGACCAATGAGCAGTTCTTC
CASSELWTNEQFF
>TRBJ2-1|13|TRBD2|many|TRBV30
TGTGCCTGGACTTCCCCCGGGAGGTTTGAGCAGTTCTTC
CAWTSPGRFEQFF
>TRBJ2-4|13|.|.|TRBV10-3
TGTGCCATCAGTGAGTCGGGACTTAATATTCAGTACTTC
CAISESGLNIQYF
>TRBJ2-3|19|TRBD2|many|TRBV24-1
TGTGCCACCAGTGATCGCCGAGCAGCGGGAGTCCGAGGCGCAGATACGCAGTATTTT
CATSDRRAAGVRGADTQYF
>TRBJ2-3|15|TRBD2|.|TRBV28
TGTGCCAGCCGACGCGGGGGTGTTGGCACAGATACGCAGTATTTT
CASRRGGVGTDTQYF
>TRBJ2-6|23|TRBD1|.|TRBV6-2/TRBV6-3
TGTGCCAGCAGTTACTGGCGTAGGGACAGGGCTTTTGGAGGATACTCTGGGGCCAACGTCCTGACTTTC
CASSYWRRDRAFGGYSGANVLTF
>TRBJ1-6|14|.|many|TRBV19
TGTGCCAGTAGTATTTGGCAGCCAAATTCACCCCTCCACTTT
CASSIWQPNSPLHF
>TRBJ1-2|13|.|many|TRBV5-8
TGTGCCAGTAGCTTGGATCTCGACTATGGCTACACCTTC
CASSLDLDYGYTF
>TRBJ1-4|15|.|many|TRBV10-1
TGCGCCAGCAGTGAGTCCAGGGGTGGATATGAAAAACTGTTTTTT
CASSESRGGYEKLFF
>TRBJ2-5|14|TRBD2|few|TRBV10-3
TGTGCCACCACTAAGGCGGGAGGGAAAGAGATCCAGTACTTC
CATTKAGGKEIQYF
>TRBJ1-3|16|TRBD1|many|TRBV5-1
TGCGCCAGCAGCTTACAGGGGTCCATCTCTGGAAACACCATATATTTT
CASSLQGSISGNTIYF
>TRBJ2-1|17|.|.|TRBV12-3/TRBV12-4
TGTGCCAGCAGCCCCACATACCCCCTTCTCGCGTCCAATGAGCAGTTCTTC
CASSPTYPLLASNEQFF
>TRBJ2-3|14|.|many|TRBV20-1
TGCAGTGCTAGCAGGGGGGCGGAGATGCGAACGCAGTATTTT
CSASRGAEMRTQYF
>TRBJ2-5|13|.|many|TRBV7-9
TGTGCCAGCAGCTTCAGGGTTGAGGGGACCCAGTACTTC
CASSFRVEGTQYF
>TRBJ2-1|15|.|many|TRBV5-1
TGCGCCAGCAGTTTGACGGCGAGCTCCTACAATGAGCAGTTCTTC
CASSLTASSYNEQFF
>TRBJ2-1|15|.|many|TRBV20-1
TGCAGTGCTAGGGGGCGGGCAAGCTCCTACAATGAGCAGTTCTTC
CSARGRASSYNEQFF
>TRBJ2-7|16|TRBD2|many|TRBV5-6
TGTGCCAGCAGCTTGGCCAGTACTAGCGGAAGCTACGAGCAGTACTTC
CASSLASTSGSYEQYF
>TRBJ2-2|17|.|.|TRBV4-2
TGTGCCAGCAGCCTACCGGGGGGCGGGAGGAACACCGGGGAGCTGTTTTTT
CASSLPGGGRNTGELFF
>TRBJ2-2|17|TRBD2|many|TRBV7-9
TGTGCCAGCAGCTTTTTAATAGCGGGAGGTGCCACCGGGGAGCTGTTTTTT
CASSFLIAGGATGELFF
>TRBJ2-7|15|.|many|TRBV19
TGTGCCAGTAGTATAGGAGACAGGAGTAGCTACGAGCAGTACTTC
CASSIGDRSSYEQYF
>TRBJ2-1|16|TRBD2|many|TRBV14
TGTGCCAGCAGCCCCCTGGGACTAGAGAACTACAATGAGCAGTTCTTC
CASSPLGLENYNEQFF
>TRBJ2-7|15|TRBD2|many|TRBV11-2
TGTGCCAGCAGCTTGACTAGCGGGAGCCTGAGGGAGCAGTACTTC
CASSLTSGSLREQYF
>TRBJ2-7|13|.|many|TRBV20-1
TGCAGTGCTAGACCCGCAGGGGGGAACGAGCAGTACTTC
CSARPAGGNEQYF
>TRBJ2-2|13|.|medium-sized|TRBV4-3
TGCGCCAGCAGCCAAGTGGGCGTCGGGGAGCTGTTTTTT
CASSQVGVGELFF
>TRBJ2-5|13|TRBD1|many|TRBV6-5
TGTGCCAGCAGTTACGGGACAGAAGAGACCCAGTACTTC
CASSYGTEETQYF
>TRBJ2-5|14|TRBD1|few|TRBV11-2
TGTGCCAGCAGCTTCACAGGGGGGCCGGAGACCCAGTACTTC
CASSFTGGPETQYF
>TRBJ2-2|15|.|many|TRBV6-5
TGTGCCAGCAGCTCAACTAGCCCGAACACCGGGGAGCTGTTTTTT
CASSSTSPNTGELFF
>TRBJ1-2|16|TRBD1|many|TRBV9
TGTGCCAGCAGCGTAGGGGGGACAGGGGGCATCTATGGCTACACCTTC
CASSVGGTGGIYGYTF
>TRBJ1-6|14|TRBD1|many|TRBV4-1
TGCGCCAGCAGCCGACGAACAGGGGATTCACCCCTCCACTTT
CASSRRTGDSPLHF
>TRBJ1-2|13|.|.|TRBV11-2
TGTGCCAGCAGCTTGATTGTGGGAAATGGCTACACCTTC
CASSLIVGNGYTF
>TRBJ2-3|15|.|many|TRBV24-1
TGTGCCACCAGTGATTTCCCGGGAAGGTCAGATACGCAGTATTTT
CATSDFPGRSDTQYF
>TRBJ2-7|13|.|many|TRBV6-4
TGTGCCAGCAGGCGGGATCCTGGCTACGAGCAGTACTTC
CASRRDPGYEQYF
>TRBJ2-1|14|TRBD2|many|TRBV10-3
TGTGCCATCAGTGAGGGGACTACTATAAATGAGCAGTTCTTC
CAISEGTTINEQFF
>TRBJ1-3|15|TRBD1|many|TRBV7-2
TGTGCCAGCAGCTTGGACAGGGGAACTGGAAACACCATATATTTT
CASSLDRGTGNTIYF